A single sample gave rise to the 2 T cell receptor beta chains below, sequenced in a study of OX40 agonist ivuxolimab in advanced cancers. Preparation of the library involved the immunoSEQ multiplex PCR assay. The table comes from immuneACCESS by way of TCRdb, which keeps in-frame sequences with V and J called. Part of the clones is missing from these tables; in studies checked, under half for an unresolved V gene and the rest for unknown reasons. The sample includes around 33,000 clones, with roughly 82% observed a single time. Clones ranked in the top ten supply around 12% of the sample. Sequencing used CD4+ or CD8+ T cells sorted from blood, obtained in a trial of the OX40 agonist ivuxolimab. These receptors all stem from an adult with an advanced solid tumor such as melanoma, head and neck, liver or kidney cancer.

The chain couples TRBV27 to TRBJ2-3; possible D gene TRBD1, 6 bases. The CDR3 consists of 14 residues. Per the germline V gene, CDR1 is MNHEY and CDR2 is SMNVEV (reference sequence). Trimming stripped 1 base from V and 9 bases from J, with 14 bases between. The CDR3 DNA is TGTGCCAGCAGTTTATTTCAGGGGACAAGGACGCAGTATTTT. Protein sequence: CASSLFQGTRTQYF.

The chain has TRBV7-8 and TRBJ2-1; 15 bases line up with TRBD2. After removal of 5 bases from V and 6 bases from J, the junction contained 5 bases not matched to a gene. There are 16 residues in the CDR3. Germline V gene lookup returns CDR1 SGHVS and CDR2 FQNEAQ. CDR3 loop: CASSPWTSGRANEQFF. The CDR3, as DNA: TGTGCCAGCAGCCCTTGGACTAGCGGGAGGGCCAATGAGCAGTTCTTC.